Below, 5 T cell receptor beta chains from the same sample are listed, as sequenced in a study of T cell clonality in common variable immunodeficiency. Study-wide results and limits: In common variable immunodeficiency, TCR beta chains reportedly carried fewer deletions and N-nucleotide insertions.

Sequencing used immunoSEQ multiplex PCR; TCRdb keeps in-frame clones, though not all of them. The sample contains 30,000 to 40,000 clones, none of them singletons. Their target antigens are unknown. The sequencing input was peripheral blood mononuclear cells. These receptors were taken from a human donor with common variable immunodeficiency.

This clone was seen ten or more times. The read comes to an end 3 residues before the CDR3 does, leaving the germline J gene to fill in the end. The chain links TRBV3-1 (or the pseudogene TRBV3-2) to TRBJ2-1; 10 bases agree with TRBD1. Germline V gene sequence: CDR1 LGHDT, CDR2 YNNKEL (reference sequence). CDR3 length: 15 residues. Trimming cost V 1 base and J 8 bases; bases outside gene matches: 5. CDR3 bases read: TGTGCCAGCAGCCAAGCGGGACAGGGGATGGATGAG. It yields the protein CASSQAGQGMDE. The whole CDR3 sequence is CASSQAGQGMDEQFF.

This clone has just a few counts. The read falls 3 residues short of the CDR3 end, and the missing part is taken from the germline J gene. The J gene is TRBJ2-3, the V gene TRBV11-2, with 8 bases that match TRBD2. Germline V lookup: CDR1 SGHAT, CDR2 FQNNGV. Trimming took 6 bases from V and 2 from J; bases not matched to a gene: 7. This CDR3 region has 15 residues. The CDR3 loop is CASRPTSANTDTQYF. CDR3 DNA (partial): TGTGCCAGCAGACCGACTAGCGCAAACACAGATACG.

This clone has ten or more counts. The CDR3 extends 3 residues past the end of the read, so its final part is completed from the germline J gene. The chain is built from TRBV19 and TRBJ2-5, with TRBD1 as a possible D gene (8 bases). This CDR3 contains 15 residues. CDR1 and CDR2 (germline): LNHDA, SQIVND (reference sequence). Trimming stripped 6 bases from V and 4 bases from J, with 18 bases between. The CDR3 loop reads CASRIDRGGIETQYF. CDR3 bases read: TGTGCCAGTAGGATCGACAGGGGAGGGATAGAGACC.

This clone was observed a few times. Read data end 3 residues before the CDR3 end; the end is taken from the germline J gene. This rearrangement joins TRBV7-3 to TRBJ1-6; TRBD1 is a possible D gene (6 bases). Germline-derived CDR1 and CDR2 are SGHTA and FQGTGA. The CDR3 has 16 residues. The V end was cut by 5 bases, the J end by 5 bases, with 16 bases between. The CDR3: CASSPEGEVDNSPLHF. CDR3 DNA (partial): TGTGCCAGCAGCCCCGAGGGGGAAGTCGATAATTCACCC.

This clone was counted ten times or more. The read falls 3 residues short of the CDR3 end, and the missing part is taken from the germline J gene. The rearrangement links TRBV14 to TRBJ2-3; D unclear. With 5 bases removed from V and 4 bases from J, the gap between germline ends came to 10 bases. This CDR3 spans 13 amino acids. The germline V gene has CDR1 SGHDN and CDR2 FVKESK. CDR3 DNA (partial): TGTGCCAGCAGCTCCCGATCGGCAGATACG. Protein sequence: CASSSRSADT. The whole CDR3 protein reads CASSSRSADTQYF.